These 20 T cell receptor beta chains originate from one sample sequenced in a study of patients and donors after allogeneic stem cell transplantation. TCRdb itself ran the RT-PCR reads through MiXCR, one entry per CDR3 protein. In the table there are some 40,000 distinct CDR3 sequences, about 30% of which are singletons. The source material was blood, either unsorted or a sorted T cell fraction (not recorded which). All receptors derive from a human donor who was either an allogeneic HSCT recipient or a stem cell or donor lymphocyte infusion donor (not recorded which). It is not recorded whose cells these are; they may come from a transplant donor.

The gene calls are TRBV10-3 and TRBJ2-1; D may be TRBD2 (6 bases). The V gene's germline CDR1 is ENHRY and CDR2 SYGVKD. V lost 2 bases, J lost 5 bases, and 19 bases lay in between. The CDR3 loop spans 17 amino acids. The CDR3 loop reads CAISEMGLAPMNNEQFF. CDR3 DNA: TGTGCCATCAGTGAGATGGGACTCGCCCCAATGAACAATGAGCAGTTCTTC.

V and J are TRBV7-6 and TRBJ2-7, with 8 bases lining up with TRBD2. Unmatched junction bases numbered 11, after V lost 3 bases and J lost 1 base. This CDR3 has 17 residues. From germline, CDR1 is SGHVS and CDR2 FNYEAQ. The DNA of the CDR3 is TGTGCCAGCAGCTTCAATCCCGGACTAGCTCAGTCCTACGAGCAGTACTTC. As protein: CASSFNPGLAQSYEQYF.

The chain combines TRBV9 with TRBJ2-1; TRBD1 is a possible D gene (6 bases). Germline CDR1 reads SGDLS; CDR2 reads YYNGEE. V lost 0 bases, J lost 8 bases, and 15 bases lay in between. This CDR3 is 15 amino acids long. CDR3 region: CASSVAGAGWDEQFF. The CDR3 DNA is TGTGCCAGCAGCGTAGCAGGGGCAGGGTGGGATGAGCAGTTCTTC. Variable domain in full (rest from reference TRBV9 and TRBJ2-1): DSGVTQTPKHLITATGQRVTLRCSPRSGDLSVYWYQQSLDQGLQFLIQYYNGEERAKGNILERFSAQQFPDLHSELNLSSLELGDSALYFCASSVAGAGWDEQFFGPGTRLTVL.

This chain uses TRBV5-5 with TRBJ1-1; 9 bases are a match to TRBD1. The CDR3 loop spans 14 amino acids. J was trimmed by 5 bases and V by 4 bases; bases with no gene match: 6. The germline CDR1 and CDR2 sequences are SGHKS and YYEKEE (reference sequence). The CDR3 DNA is TGTGCCAGCAGCCCGACAGGGGGGCAGACTGAAGCTTTCTTT. Translating it yields CASSPTGGQTEAFF.

This clonotype has only a few counts. The CDR3 loop is CASSLGPTGYTF. DNA of the CDR3: TGTGCCAGCAGCTTAGGTCCTACTGGCTACACCTTC. V usage is TRBV7-9 and J usage is TRBJ1-2; D gene uncertain. This CDR3 is 12 amino acids long. Trimming stripped 1 base from V and 7 bases from J, with 7 bases between. From germline, CDR1 is SEHNR and CDR2 FQNEAQ (reference sequence).

The chain uses TRBV28 and TRBJ2-3, with a weak D call TRBD2 (6 bases). The CDR3 is made up of 15 amino acids. V was cut by 2 bases and J by 2 bases, with 11 bases left in between. Germline CDR1 reads MDHEN; CDR2 reads SYDVKM. CDR3 DNA: TGTGCCAGCAGTTTAGCGGGACCCAACACAGATACGCAGTATTTT. Translation gives CASSLAGPNTDTQYF. The full variable domain, with the rest looked up from reference TRBV28 and TRBJ2-3, is DVKVTQSSRYLVKRTGEKVFLECVQDMDHENMFWYRQDPGLGLRLIYFSYDVKMKEKGDIPEGYSVSREKKERFSLILESASTNQTSMYLCASSLAGPNTDTQYFGPGTRLTVL.

J is TRBJ2-2 and V is TRBV5-1; TRBD2 matches at 13 bases. With 2 bases clipped from V and 1 base from J, the junction kept 5 bases outside the gene matches. This CDR3 is built from 18 residues. Germline V lookup: CDR1 SGHRS, CDR2 YFSETQ. The CDR3 DNA sequence: TGCGCCAGCAGCTTCTCGGGACTAGCGGGACTGAACACCGGGGAGCTGTTTTTT. Translating it yields CASSFSGLAGLNTGELFF.

The chain carries TRBV29-1 and TRBJ2-7; perhaps TRBD1 as D (6 bases). This CDR3 is 14 amino acids long. Trimming stripped 6 bases from V and 2 bases from J, with 17 bases between. The germline V gene encodes CDR1 SQVTM and CDR2 ANQGSEA. CDR3 sequence reads: CSVIKQGKPYEQYF. For the CDR3, the DNA is TGCAGCGTGATCAAACAGGGAAAGCCCTACGAGCAGTACTTC.

This clonotype was observed a handful of times. The J gene is TRBJ1-6, the V gene TRBV21-1; the table names TRBD1, a call not compared with the DNA. TRBV21-1 is designated a pseudogene. The CDR3 has 17 residues. The CDR3 DNA follows: TGTGCCAGCAGCATGAGGGGGTTCAGCTCCTATAATTCACCCCTCCACTTT. Amino acid sequence: CASSMRGFSSYNSPLHF.

The chain employs TRBV12-3 or TRBV12-4 and TRBJ1-2; D is possibly TRBD1 (5 bases). V lost 2 bases and J 0 bases, leaving 10 bases between the germline ends. The CDR3 has 15 residues. CDR3 nucleotide sequence: TGTGCCAGCAGTTTACAGGGTGGAGCTAACTATGGCTACACCTTC. Encoded protein: CASSLQGGANYGYTF.

The V call is TRBV15, the J call TRBJ2-5; possible D gene TRBD2, 6 bases. Trimming stripped 0 bases from V and 5 bases from J, with 13 bases between. In germline, CDR1 is LNHNV, CDR2 YYDKDF (reference sequence). The CDR3 covers 15 residues. For the CDR3, the DNA is TGTGCCACCAGCAGAGATCTAGCGAGAGGCGAGACCCAGTACTTC. The encoded protein is CATSRDLARGETQYF.

The chain recombines TRBV12-3 or TRBV12-4 with TRBJ1-1; D call uncertain. The V end lost 6 bases, the J end lost 8 bases, and 10 bases lay between the germline ends. The CDR3 runs 11 residues. CDR3 DNA: TGTGCCAGCAGCTCTTTATTCGAAGCTTTCTTT. As protein: CASSSLFEAFF.

The chain combines TRBV3-1 with TRBJ1-3; TRBD1 might be the D (5 bases). The CDR3 is 15 amino acids. The V gene lost 1 base and the J gene lost 4 bases, with 11 bases spanning the gap. Looked up from germline, CDR1 is LGHDT and CDR2 is YNNKEL (reference sequence). Here the CDR3 DNA reads TGTGCCAGCAGCCAAGGAACAGGTCACGGAAACACCATATATTTT. Protein: CASSQGTGHGNTIYF.

This clonotype was observed a handful of times. The rearrangement uses TRBV5-1 and TRBJ2-3; the D gene could be TRBD1 or TRBD2 (5 bases each). The CDR3 loop spans 14 amino acids. Germline CDR1 reads SGHRS; CDR2 reads YFSETQ. Trimming cost V 2 bases and J 2 bases, with 9 bases left between them. The CDR3 is CASSFRDPTDTQYF. The DNA of the CDR3 is TGCGCCAGCAGCTTCCGGGACCCCACAGATACGCAGTATTTT.

The chain couples TRBV5-4 to TRBJ2-5; D possibly matches TRBD1 or TRBD2 (5 bases each). CDR1 is SGHNT and CDR2 is YYREEE in the germline V gene (reference sequence). Trimming removed 5 bases from V and 3 bases from J, with 11 bases in between. The length of the CDR3 is 13 residues. CDR3 sequence reads: CASRPGTEETQYF. The DNA for the CDR3 is TGTGCCAGCAGACCGGGGACCGAAGAGACCCAGTACTTC.

This clonotype turned up a few times. J is TRBJ2-1 and V is TRBV7-8; 10 bases line up with TRBD2. Germline CDR1 is SGHVS and CDR2 is FQNEAQ. This CDR3 region has 17 residues. Trimming removed 2 bases from V and 1 base from J; junction bases left unmatched: 5. CDR3 sequence reads: CASSLILAGVSYNEQFF. The CDR3 nucleotides are TGTGCCAGCAGCTTAATCCTAGCGGGAGTATCCTACAATGAGCAGTTCTTC.

This rearrangement joins TRBV19 to TRBJ1-5; 8 bases align to TRBD1. Germline V lookup: CDR1 LNHDA, CDR2 SQIVND (reference sequence). V lost 3 bases to trimming and J lost 0 bases; unmatched junction nucleotides: 10. CDR3 size: 18 residues. CDR3 amino acids: CASSMPLDRAYSNQPQHF. The CDR3, as DNA: TGTGCCAGTAGTATGCCCCTGGACAGGGCCTATAGCAATCAGCCCCAGCATTTT.

This clonotype was seen a few times. The chain has TRBV6-6 and TRBJ1-4; 12 bases match TRBD1. This CDR3 has 15 residues. CDR1 MNHNY and CDR2 SVGAGI come from the germline V gene (reference sequence). Trimming took 6 bases from V and 8 from J; bases not matched to a gene: 7. Here the CDR3 reads CASRGWDRGREKLFF. In DNA form, the CDR3 reads TGTGCCAGCAGGGGATGGGACAGGGGGCGCGAAAAACTGTTTTTT.

This chain connects TRBV5-1 to TRBJ1-1; 9 nucleotides align to TRBD1. The V gene's germline CDR1 is SGHRS and CDR2 YFSETQ. V dropped 4 bases and J dropped 5; count of bases not matched to a gene: 3. This CDR3 spans 13 amino acids. CDR3 region: CASSRDRETEAFF. The CDR3 nucleotides are TGCGCCAGCAGCCGGGACAGGGAAACTGAAGCTTTCTTT.

This sequence joins TRBV20-1 and TRBJ2-2; 9 nucleotides line up with TRBD2. The CDR3 covers 15 residues. V shed 8 bases, J shed 6 bases, and the junction held 13 bases outside the gene matches. CDR1 and CDR2 (germline): DFQATT, SNEGSKA (reference sequence). CDR3 nucleotide sequence: TGCAGTCCGAAGTCCGGGACTAGCCTCTCCGGGGAGCTGTTTTTT. Protein sequence: CSPKSGTSLSGELFF.